The subject of this entry is one T cell receptor beta chain. This CDR3 has 12 amino acids. Germline V CDR1 and CDR2: MDHEN, SYDVKM. Trimming cost V 11 bases and J 0 bases, with 8 bases left between them. Sequencing used immunoSEQ multiplex PCR; TCRdb keeps in-frame clones, though not all of them. The table lists around 310,000 clones, under 90% of them singletons. This entry belongs to a study of blood T cell repertoires in COVID-19. Which cohort a participant joined came from the clinical history participants gave. The chain employs TRBV28 and TRBJ1-5; no definite D call. Sample: PBMCs or T cells enriched from blood (not recorded which). The clonotype comes from a woman aged 30 to 39 who had recovered from COVID-19. In DNA form, the CDR3 reads TGTGCCGGGAGAAGTAGCAATCAGCCCCAGCATTTT. The encoded protein is CAGRSSNQPQHF.